The clone carrying this T cell receptor beta chain occurred a few times. Researchers attached unique molecular identifiers to individual cDNA molecules. Each CDR3 protein gets one entry after TCRdb re-called the 5' RACE reads with MiXCR. The top ten hold roughly a sixth of the sample, which has about 77,000 distinct CDR3 sequences, approximately 12% seen once. The data were obtained in a study of early T cells in non-severe SARS-CoV-2 infection. The CDR3 extends over 11 amino acids. V lost 6 bases and J 7 bases, leaving 7 bases between the germline ends. The chain links TRBV12-3 or TRBV12-4 to TRBJ2-1; maybe TRBD1 (6 bases). The origin of this receptor is an adult who was a healthcare worker with PCR-confirmed SARS-CoV-2 infection or an uninfected control (not recorded which). The donor label of this sample is uncertain. The sample was whole blood, taken at baseline. The CDR3 nucleotides read TGTGCCAGCAGCAGGGGAAATGAGCAGTTCTTC. Translation gives CASSRGNEQFF.